The clone carrying this T cell receptor (beta chain) was observed many times. The length of the CDR3 is 17 residues. The data originate from a study of early T cells in non-severe SARS-CoV-2 infection. Looking at the study overall: Bulk RNA from unsorted whole blood was sequenced; chains were unpaired.

Unique molecular identifiers (one per individual cDNA molecule) were attached. TCRdb processed the 5' RACE reads anew with MiXCR; each CDR3 protein has one entry. The data contain about 67,000 distinct CDR3 sequences, roughly 12% of them seen just once; the ten biggest clones take up about 3.8%. The gene calls are TRBV21-1 and TRBJ2-3; the DNA was not used to check the table's D call, TRBD2. TRBV21-1 constitutes a pseudogene. The source is an adult who was a healthcare worker with PCR-confirmed SARS-CoV-2 infection or an uninfected control (not recorded which). Source material: whole blood. The CDR3 sequence: CASSKALAGGYTDTQYF. CDR3 bases: TGTGCCAGCAGCAAAGCCTTAGCGGGAGGGTACACAGATACGCAGTATTTT.